This TCR beta chain was profiled in a study of T cell responses to AZD1222 COVID-19 vaccine. General study points: Along spike, vaccine-associated CD4 TCRs were found throughout, with dominance at 160-218 and 743-854. Close to half of spike-specific TCRs reportedly recognize unmutated variant regions.

Sequencing used immunoSEQ multiplex PCR; TCRdb keeps in-frame clones, though not all of them. The table lists 100,000 to 150,000 clones, just under 95% of them singletons. Trimming removed 3 bases from V and 4 bases from J, with 9 bases in between. This CDR3 is built from 14 residues. Germline CDR1 is ENHRY and CDR2 is SYGVKD. Regarding this clone: The antigen is undetermined.

The sample in question was peripheral blood, obtained 28 days after the second AZD1222 dose. The genes are TRBV10-3 and TRBJ1-4; D not certain. The sequence derives from an adult who received the AZD1222 COVID-19 vaccine. As DNA, the CDR3 is TGTGCCATCAGTGATGGACGGTTTAATGAAAAACTGTTTTTT. This gives the protein CAISDGRFNEKLFF.